Below, one T cell receptor beta chain is given with its context. Antigen: not known. Germline assignment: CDR1 MDHEN and CDR2 SYDVKM. The CDR3 is 14 residues long. V lost 2 bases and J 2 bases, leaving 9 bases between the germline ends. Expressed TCRB transcripts were sequenced, since all the RNA that had been isolated was reverse transcribed. Here immunoSEQ multiplex PCR was the method, and the copy in TCRdb shows in-frame clones only, minus some. The sample contains approximately 260,000 clones, approximately 24% of which appear only once. The data stem from a study of beta chain features in type 1 diabetes. General observations from the study: Among type 1 diabetes patients, VDJ junctions had fewer insertions and more deletions. Type 1 diabetes patients had moderately but significantly shorter TCRB CDR3s in all four CD4+ subsets.

One heparinised draw, averaging roughly 0.12 L, was taken per donor. Cells sorted by CD45RO/CCR7/CD25/CD127/CD95/CD27 comprised CD4+ naive, central memory, regulatory and stem cell-like memory cells. The genes are TRBV28 and TRBJ1-2; TRBD1 is a possible D gene (5 bases). The source is a woman aged 25-40 years with type 1 diabetes. The sequenced sample consisted of naive CD4+ T cells from blood. CDR3 amino acids: CASSLGRENYGYTF. CDR3 coding DNA: TGTGCCAGCAGTTTAGGCAGGGAAAACTATGGCTACACCTTC.